Each of the 23 T cell receptor beta chains below was sequenced from the same sample in a study of T cells in Graves' hyperthyroidism and ophthalmopathy. Researchers took RNA transcripts and amplified the TCR beta CDR3 regions from them. An initial round of RT-PCR targeting the TCR CDR3 relied on the HTBI primer set. TCRdb reprocessed the multiplex PCR reads via MiXCR and lists one record per CDR3 protein. The table lists 350,000 or so distinct CDR3 sequences, roughly 20% of them singletons. Sequencing used blood. These receptors came from a woman between 45 and 60 years old with Graves' hyperthyroidism.

This clonotype was seen only a few times. The V call is TRBV7-2, the J call TRBJ2-3; no firm D call. Trimming pared 3 bases from V and 5 bases from J, leaving 9 bases between. The CDR3 runs 13 residues. Germline loops: CDR1 SGHTA, CDR2 FQGNSA. The CDR3 nucleotides read TGTGCCAGCAGCTTTGTTGGGGAAGATACGCAGTATTTT. The encoded protein is CASSFVGEDTQYF. Filled out from reference TRBV7-2 and TRBJ2-3, the complete variable domain reads GAGVSQSPSNKVTEKGKDVELRCDPISGHTALYWYRQSLGQGLEFLIYFQGNSAPDKSGLPSDRFSAERTGGSVSTLTIQRTQQEDSAVYLCASSFVGEDTQYFGPGTRLTVL.

CDR3 loop: CASSLENGRRLVSTDTQYF. In DNA, the CDR3 is TGCGCCAGCAGCTTGGAGAATGGAAGGAGACTAGTTAGCACAGATACGCAGTATTTT. The chain links TRBV5-1 to TRBJ2-3, with TRBD2 as a possible D gene (6 bases). The CDR3 is 19 amino acids. Germline values: CDR1 SGHRS, CDR2 YFSETQ. Trimming took 0 bases from V and 0 from J, leaving 20 bases between them. Complete variable domain (other parts from reference TRBV5-1 and TRBJ2-3): KAGVTQTPRYLIKTRGQQVTLSCSPISGHRSVSWYQQTPGQGLQFLFEYFSETQRNKGNFPGRFSGRQFSNSRSEMNVSTLELGDSALYLCASSLENGRRLVSTDTQYFGPGTRLTVL.

This clonotype appeared many times. The chain carries TRBV3-1 and TRBJ2-7; 12 positions agree with TRBD2. This CDR3 contains 15 residues. Germline assignment: CDR1 LGHDT and CDR2 YNNKEL (reference sequence). V gave up 0 bases and J gave up 5 bases; unmatched junction bases: 2. This CDR3 is CASSQDGTSGHEQYF. The CDR3 coding sequence is TGTGCCAGCAGCCAAGATGGGACTAGCGGGCACGAGCAGTACTTC.

The CDR3 spells CASSKYRELSNQPQHF. The CDR3 bases are TGTGCCAGCAGCAAATACAGGGAATTAAGCAATCAGCCCCAGCATTTT. The chain combines TRBV7-8 with TRBJ1-5, with D possibly matching TRBD1 (6 bases). CDR1 is SGHVS, CDR2 FQNEAQ, per germline. Trimming removed 5 bases from V and 1 base from J, with 15 bases in between. The length of the CDR3 is 16 residues. The full variable domain, completed using reference TRBV7-8 and TRBJ1-5, is GAGVSQSPRYKVAKRGQDVALRCDPISGHVSLFWYQQALGQGPEFLTYFQNEAQLDKSGLPSDRFFAERPEGSVSTLKIQRTQQEDSAVYLCASSKYRELSNQPQHFGDGTRLSIL.

The chain has TRBV20-1 and TRBJ2-2; tentatively, D is TRBD1 or TRBD2 (5 bases each). Germline V gene data show CDR1 as DFQATT and CDR2 as SNEGSKA (reference sequence). Trimming cost V 6 bases and J 4 bases, with 6 bases left between them. The CDR3 spans 11 residues. The CDR3 coding sequence is TGCAGTGCGAGGGGCACCGGGGAGCTGTTTTTT. Protein product: CSARGTGELFF.

The chain has TRBV20-1 and TRBJ2-5; possibly TRBD1 or TRBD2 for D (5 bases each). Trimming took 6 bases from V and 2 from J, leaving 13 bases between them. CDR1 and CDR2 (germline): DFQATT, SNEGSKA (reference sequence). CDR3 length: 13 residues. CDR3 DNA: TGCAGTGCCAGCCGGGACCTACAAGAGACCCAGTACTTC. Protein: CSASRDLQETQYF.

V gene TRBV20-1 combines with J gene TRBJ1-1; TRBD1 matches at 7 bases. Per the germline V gene, CDR1 is DFQATT and CDR2 is SNEGSKA (reference sequence). The CDR3 spans 13 residues. The V segment lost 1 base and the J segment 4 bases; nucleotides outside the gene matches: 3. CDR3 in DNA: TGCAGTGCTAGAGCCGACAGGGCCACTGAAGCTTTCTTT. Amino acid sequence: CSARADRATEAFF.

This clonotype has a count of ten or more. The gene calls are TRBV20-1 and TRBJ2-7; 13 bases fit TRBD2. CDR1 DFQATT and CDR2 SNEGSKA come from the germline V gene (reference sequence). The CDR3 has 13 amino acids. Trimming took 6 bases from V and 7 from J; bases not matched to a gene: 6. The CDR3 is CSAWTSGRGEQYF. DNA for the CDR3: TGCAGTGCATGGACTAGCGGGAGAGGGGAGCAGTACTTC.

This clonotype was picked up many times. This chain's CDR3 is CASSQGGGAPYEQYF. The CDR3 bases are TGTGCCAGCAGTCAGGGGGGCGGGGCGCCCTACGAGCAGTACTTC. The rearrangement uses TRBV28 and TRBJ2-7; TRBD1 might be the D (7 bases). This CDR3 comprises 15 residues. Trimming shortened V by 5 bases and J by 2 bases, and 16 bases separated the two germline ends. Germline CDR1 and CDR2: MDHEN and SYDVKM.

The chain has TRBV10-2 and TRBJ1-2, with 7 bases that match TRBD1. With 0 bases clipped from V and 3 bases from J, the junction kept 10 bases outside the gene matches. From germline, CDR1 is WSHSY and CDR2 SAAADI. The CDR3 has 17 residues. The CDR3 region is CASSESGSRGPYYGYTF. DNA for the CDR3: TGCGCCAGCAGTGAGTCTGGGTCAAGGGGGCCCTACTATGGCTACACCTTC.

This clonotype has a count of ten or more. The CDR3 nucleotides are TGTGCCAGCAGCCAAGTAGGGCACGAGCAGTACTTC. This gives the protein CASSQVGHEQYF. The chain has TRBV3-1 and TRBJ2-7; D is unresolved. The CDR3 runs 12 residues. V was pared by 1 base and J by 5 bases, with 6 bases between. CDR1 LGHDT and CDR2 YNNKEL come from the germline V gene (reference sequence).

The V and J genes are TRBV20-1 and TRBJ2-1; 7 bases agree with TRBD2. The J segment lost 8 bases and the V segment lost 5 bases, leaving 9 bases of the junction unmatched. Germline values: CDR1 DFQATT, CDR2 SNEGSKA (reference sequence). The CDR3 contains 13 residues. CDR3 bases: TGCAGTGCTGCGCCTGGGGGGGAACATGAGCAGTTCTTC. Translating gives CSAAPGGEHEQFF.

This clonotype was counted at least ten times. The CDR3 region has the DNA TGTGCCAGCAGCCAATCCGACAGGTTGGAGCAGTACTTC. It encodes CASSQSDRLEQYF. This chain joins TRBV28 and TRBJ2-7; tentative D call: TRBD1 (6 bases). The CDR3 contains 13 residues. CDR1 and CDR2 from the germline V gene are MDHEN and SYDVKM. Trimming took 6 bases from V and 7 from J, leaving 16 bases between them.

The chain has TRBV30 and TRBJ2-6; 8 bases agree with TRBD1. With 4 bases clipped from V and 0 bases from J, the junction kept 11 bases outside the gene matches. The CDR3 spans 18 residues. In germline, CDR1 is GTSNPN, CDR2 SVGIG (reference sequence). DNA of the CDR3: TGTGCCTGGAAACGCGGACAGGGTCCTTACTCTGGGGCCAACGTCCTGACTTTC. The encoded protein is CAWKRGQGPYSGANVLTF.

This clonotype was found a few times. The V and J genes are TRBV27 and TRBJ2-6; D call uncertain. Looked up from germline, CDR1 is MNHEY and CDR2 is SMNVEV (reference sequence). V was pared by 5 bases and J by 0 bases, with 20 bases between. The CDR3 covers 19 residues. The CDR3 DNA reads as TGTGCCAGCAGTCCCTACGGAGCGCGACTCAGCTCTGGGGCCAACGTCCTGACTTTC. It translates to CASSPYGARLSSGANVLTF.

Many counts were recorded for this clonotype. The chain recombines TRBV27 with TRBJ1-6; 11 bases agree with TRBD1. Germline V gene sequence: CDR1 MNHEY, CDR2 SMNVEV (reference sequence). The length of the CDR3 is 16 residues. With 4 bases clipped from V and 8 bases from J, the junction kept 7 bases outside the gene matches. CDR3 residues: CASSSRTGGAHSPLHF. CDR3 bases: TGTGCCAGCAGTTCCCGGACAGGGGGCGCGCATTCACCCCTCCACTTT.

The V and J genes are TRBV19 and TRBJ1-3; maybe TRBD1 (5 bases). The CDR3 is 16 amino acids. Trimming cost V 1 base and J 2 bases, with 12 bases left between them. Germline assignment: CDR1 LNHDA and CDR2 SQIVND (reference sequence). This CDR3 is CASSIVPRATGNTIYF. Here the CDR3 DNA reads TGTGCCAGTAGTATAGTTCCCAGGGCTACTGGAAACACCATATATTTT.

J is TRBJ1-2 and V is TRBV11-2; 7 positions agree with TRBD1. Germline V gene data show CDR1 as SGHAT and CDR2 as FQNNGV. This CDR3 region has 17 residues. With V trimmed by 5 bases and J by 5 bases, 17 bases remained unmatched. CDR3 residues: CASSPPDGSGTAYGYTF. The CDR3 bases are TGTGCCAGCAGCCCACCAGACGGATCCGGGACAGCTTATGGCTACACCTTC.

This clonotype was counted a few times. The gene calls are TRBV15 and TRBJ1-1; no definite D call. This CDR3 is 14 amino acids long. The V gene lost 2 bases and the J gene lost 1 base, with 8 bases spanning the gap. Germline CDR1 LNHNV, CDR2 YYDKDF (reference sequence). The CDR3 protein is CATSRYSANTEAFF. In nucleotides, the CDR3 is TGTGCCACCAGCAGATACAGCGCGAACACTGAAGCTTTCTTT. Drawing the rest from reference TRBV15 and TRBJ1-1, the complete variable domain is DAMVIQNPRYQVTQFGKPVTLSCSQTLNHNVMYWYQQKSSQAPKLLFHYYDKDFNNEADTPDNFQSRRPNTSFCFLDIRSPGLGDTAMYLCATSRYSANTEAFFGQGTRLTVV.

The V gene is TRBV4-1, the J gene TRBJ1-2; D may be TRBD1 (6 bases). Germline CDR1 reads MGHRA; CDR2 reads YSYEKL. V was shortened by 1 base and J by 4 bases, with 13 bases between the two germline ends. The CDR3 length is 15 residues. The CDR3 DNA reads TGCGCCAGCAGCCAAGGAGGTACAGGGACCTATGGCTACACCTTC. Its protein is CASSQGGTGTYGYTF.

The V gene is TRBV7-8, the J gene TRBJ2-7; no clear D. Trimming removed 5 bases at V and 1 base at J, with 9 bases between. The CDR3 totals 13 residues. Germline CDR1 reads SGHVS; CDR2 reads FQNEAQ. CDR3 amino acids: CASSPDASYEQYF. CDR3 DNA sequence: TGTGCCAGCAGCCCGGACGCTTCCTACGAGCAGTACTTC.

At least ten counts were recorded for this clonotype. The chain employs TRBV11-3 and TRBJ2-2; D is possibly TRBD1 (6 bases). The germline V gene has CDR1 SGHNT and CDR2 YENEEA. Trimming cost V 1 base and J 1 base, with 10 bases left between them. CDR3 length equals 16 residues. The CDR3 bases are TGTGCCAGCAGCTTAGTTGAACAGGGGAACACCGGGGAGCTGTTTTTT. Its protein is CASSLVEQGNTGELFF.

This clonotype was detected a few times. V usage is TRBV7-9 and J usage is TRBJ2-5; 7 bases align to TRBD1. The ends lost 1 base at V and 5 bases at J; junction bases unmatched: 7. CDR3 size: 15 residues. Germline V gene sequence: CDR1 SEHNR, CDR2 FQNEAQ (reference sequence). CDR3 sequence (DNA): TGTGCCAGCAGCTTAGACGGCAGGGGGACGGAGACCCAGTACTTC. As protein: CASSLDGRGTETQYF. The entire variable domain, with the rest obtained from reference TRBV7-9 and TRBJ2-5, is as follows: DTGVSQNPRHKITKRGQNVTFRCDPISEHNRLYWYRQTLGQGPEFLTYFQNEAQLEKSRLLSDRFSAERPKGSFSTLEIQRTEQGDSAMYLCASSLDGRGTETQYFGPGTRLLVL.